The sequence of this T cell receptor (beta chain) was determined in a study of cytomegalovirus exposure and HLA in healthy donors. 13 Jbeta primers and 60 Vbeta primers were used for the PCR. Some clones are missing from TCRdb's copy, which holds only in-frame ones; the method was immunoSEQ multiplex PCR. Of roughly 150,000 clones listed, about 70% are singletons. This clone is a singleton in its sample. The germline gives CDR1 MNHNY, CDR2 SVGAGI (reference sequence). CDR3 size: 11 residues. Trimming removed 5 bases at V and 4 bases at J, with 4 bases between. The clonotype originates from a man aged 30 to 45 in good health and CMV-seropositive. The chain joins TRBV6-6 to TRBJ2-3; D gene ambiguous. The sample consisted of PBMCs. In DNA, the CDR3 is TGTGCCAGCAGTGCAGCAGATACGCAGTATTTT. Protein: CASSAADTQYF.